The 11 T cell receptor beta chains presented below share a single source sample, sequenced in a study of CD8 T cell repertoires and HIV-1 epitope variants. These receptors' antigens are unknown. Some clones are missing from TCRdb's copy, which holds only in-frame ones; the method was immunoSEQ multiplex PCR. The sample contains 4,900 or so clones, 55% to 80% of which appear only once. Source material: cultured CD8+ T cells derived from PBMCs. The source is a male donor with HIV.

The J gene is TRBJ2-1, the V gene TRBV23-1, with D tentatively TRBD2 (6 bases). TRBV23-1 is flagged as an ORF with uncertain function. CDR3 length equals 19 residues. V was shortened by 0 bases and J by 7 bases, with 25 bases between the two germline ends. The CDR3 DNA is TGCGCCAGCAGTCAATCGTTCGCGGGGAGAACGGGCGAGAGGAATGAGCAGTTCTTC. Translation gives CASSQSFAGRTGERNEQFF.

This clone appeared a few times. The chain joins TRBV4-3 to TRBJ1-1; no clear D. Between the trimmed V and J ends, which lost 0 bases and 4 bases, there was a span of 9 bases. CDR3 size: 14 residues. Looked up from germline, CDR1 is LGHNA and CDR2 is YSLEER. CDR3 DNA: TGCGCCAGCAGCCAAGAGTCTGGCGGCACTGAAGCTTTCTTT. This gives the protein CASSQESGGTEAFF.

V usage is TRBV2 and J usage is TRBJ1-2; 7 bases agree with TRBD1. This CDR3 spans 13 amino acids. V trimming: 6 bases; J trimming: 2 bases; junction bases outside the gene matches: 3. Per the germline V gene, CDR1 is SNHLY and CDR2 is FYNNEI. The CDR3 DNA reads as TGTGCCAGCAGGGGGGGACAGAACTATGGCTACACCTTC. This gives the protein CASRGGQNYGYTF.

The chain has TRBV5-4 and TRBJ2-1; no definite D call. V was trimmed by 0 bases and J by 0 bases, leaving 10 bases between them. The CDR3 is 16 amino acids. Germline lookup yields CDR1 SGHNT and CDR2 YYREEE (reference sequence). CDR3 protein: CASSLEGPRSYNEQFF. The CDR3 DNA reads TGTGCCAGCAGCTTGGAAGGCCCCCGCTCCTACAATGAGCAGTTCTTC.

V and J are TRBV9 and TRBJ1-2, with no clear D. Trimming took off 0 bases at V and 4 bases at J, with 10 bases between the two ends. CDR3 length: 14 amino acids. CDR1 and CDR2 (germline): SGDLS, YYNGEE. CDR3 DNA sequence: TGTGCCAGCAGCGTAGACGAGACCCTCTATGGCTACACCTTC. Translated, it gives CASSVDETLYGYTF.

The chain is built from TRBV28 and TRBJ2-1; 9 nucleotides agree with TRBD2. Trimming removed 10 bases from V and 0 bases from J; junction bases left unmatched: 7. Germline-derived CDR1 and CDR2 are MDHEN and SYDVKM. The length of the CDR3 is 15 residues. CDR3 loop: CATKREVSSYNEQFF. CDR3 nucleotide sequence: TGTGCCACTAAGCGGGAGGTTAGCTCCTACAATGAGCAGTTCTTC.

The CDR3 sequence is CAWSPDPSSYEQYF. CDR3 sequence (DNA): TGTGCCTGGAGCCCGGACCCGAGCTCCTACGAGCAGTACTTC. The chain combines TRBV30 with TRBJ2-7; D is undetermined. V lost 3 bases and J 0 bases, leaving 12 bases between the germline ends. Germline V lookup: CDR1 GTSNPN, CDR2 SVGIG (reference sequence). This CDR3 spans 14 amino acids.

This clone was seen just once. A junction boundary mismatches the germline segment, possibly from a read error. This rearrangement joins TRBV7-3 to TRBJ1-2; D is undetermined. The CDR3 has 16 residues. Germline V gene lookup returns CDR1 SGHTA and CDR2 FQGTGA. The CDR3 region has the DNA TGCGCCAGCAGCCAAGATCCCCCAGACTTGGACTATGGCTACACCTTC. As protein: CASSQDPPDLDYGYTF.

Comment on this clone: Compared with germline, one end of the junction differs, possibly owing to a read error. CDR3 coding DNA: TGCGCCAGCAGCCAAGACCGGCCCAGTAGGGCGGATACGCAGTATTTT. Its translation: CASSQDRPSRADTQYF. The chain joins TRBV5-5 to TRBJ2-3; D unresolved. The CDR3 loop spans 16 amino acids. Germline-derived CDR1 and CDR2 are SGHKS and YYEKEE (reference sequence).

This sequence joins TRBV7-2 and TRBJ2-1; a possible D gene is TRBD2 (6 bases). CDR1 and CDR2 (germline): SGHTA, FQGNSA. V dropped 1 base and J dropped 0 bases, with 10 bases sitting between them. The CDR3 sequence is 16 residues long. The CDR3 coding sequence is TGTGCCAGCAGCTTAGGGCTGCGGGGCTCCTACAATGAGCAGTTCTTC. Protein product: CASSLGLRGSYNEQFF. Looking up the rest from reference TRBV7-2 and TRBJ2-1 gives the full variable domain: GAGVSQSPSNKVTEKGKDVELRCDPISGHTALYWYRQSLGQGLEFLIYFQGNSAPDKSGLPSDRFSAERTGGSVSTLTIQRTQQEDSAVYLCASSLGLRGSYNEQFFGPGTRLTVL.

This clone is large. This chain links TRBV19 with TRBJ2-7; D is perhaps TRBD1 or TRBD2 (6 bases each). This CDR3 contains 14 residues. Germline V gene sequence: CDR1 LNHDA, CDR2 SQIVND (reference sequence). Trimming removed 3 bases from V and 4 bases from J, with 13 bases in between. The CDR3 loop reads CASSISSGAYEQYF. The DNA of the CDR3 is TGTGCCAGTAGTATCTCGTCGGGGGCTTACGAGCAGTACTTC.